The 30 T cell receptor beta chains given below trace back to one sample, sequenced in a study of beta chain features in type 1 diabetes. Investigators reverse transcribed all isolated RNA, so they sequenced expressed TCRB transcripts. Only in-frame clones appear in the TCRdb table, and some are missing; sequencing was by immunoSEQ multiplex PCR. Of 620,000 or so clones listed, 15% to 19% are singletons. The sequenced material came from naive CD4+ T cells from blood. The source is a man aged 18 to 30 in good health.

The chain recombines TRBV20-1 with TRBJ2-4; tentative D call: TRBD2 (5 bases). From germline, CDR1 is DFQATT and CDR2 SNEGSKA (reference sequence). The CDR3 consists of 10 residues. The V end was cut by 3 bases, the J end by 9 bases, with 6 bases between. CDR3: CSAREAIQYF. CDR3 DNA sequence: TGCAGTGCTAGGGAGGCCATTCAGTACTTC.

The chain combines TRBV6-5 with TRBJ2-7; 7 bases align to TRBD2. V dropped 4 bases and J dropped 2; count of bases not matched to a gene: 8. The CDR3 is 15 amino acids. Per germline, CDR1 MNHEY and CDR2 SVGAGI. The CDR3 DNA reads as TGTGCCAGCAGTTCCAACCGGGGGGTTACCTACGAGCAGTACTTC. Translation: CASSSNRGVTYEQYF.

The chain links TRBV5-1 to TRBJ2-1; the match to TRBD2 covers 10 bases. The CDR3 extends over 15 amino acids. Germline lookup yields CDR1 SGHRS and CDR2 YFSETQ. With 1 base clipped from V and 8 bases from J, the junction kept 6 bases outside the gene matches. CDR3 nucleotide sequence: TGCGCCAGCAGCTTGCCTAGCGGGAGAGGCGATGAGCAGTTCTTC. Translated: CASSLPSGRGDEQFF.

The genes are TRBV28 and TRBJ1-1; possibly TRBD1 for D (5 bases). Germline assignment: CDR1 MDHEN and CDR2 SYDVKM. The V end was cut by 5 bases, the J end by 1 base, with 14 bases between. The CDR3 sequence is 15 residues long. DNA of the CDR3: TGTGCCAGCAGTGCCTCGGGACGGAAGAACACTGAAGCTTTCTTT. It translates to CASSASGRKNTEAFF. The full variable domain, completed using reference TRBV28 and TRBJ1-1, is DVKVTQSSRYLVKRTGEKVFLECVQDMDHENMFWYRQDPGLGLRLIYFSYDVKMKEKGDIPEGYSVSREKKERFSLILESASTNQTSMYLCASSASGRKNTEAFFGQGTRLTVV.

This clone appeared a few times. The chain carries TRBV28 and TRBJ2-3, with 10 bases that match TRBD1. CDR1 MDHEN and CDR2 SYDVKM come from the germline V gene. This CDR3 comprises 15 residues. The junction had 5 bases not matched to a gene; V was cut back by 5 bases and J by 3 bases. The CDR3 protein is CASSQTGGGTDTQYF. CDR3 DNA sequence: TGTGCCAGCAGTCAGACAGGGGGCGGGACAGATACGCAGTATTTT.

V and J are TRBV11-3 and TRBJ2-7; D remains ambiguous. This CDR3 is built from 12 residues. CDR1 and CDR2 (germline): SGHNT, YENEEA. The V end lost 4 bases, the J end lost 5 bases, and 9 bases lay between the germline ends. For the CDR3, the DNA is TGTGCCAGCAGCTCCTCGGCGGACGAGCAGTACTTC. It yields the protein CASSSSADEQYF.

This clone showed up just a few times. The J gene is TRBJ2-1, the V gene TRBV6-5; 10 positions agree with TRBD1. Trimming removed 5 bases from V and 8 bases from J; junction bases left unmatched: 6. This CDR3 comprises 14 residues. The V gene's germline CDR1 is MNHEY and CDR2 SVGAGI. The chain's CDR3 is CASSPPDRGHEQFF. The CDR3 DNA is TGTGCCAGCAGTCCGCCCGACAGGGGGCATGAGCAGTTCTTC.

This chain uses TRBV27 with TRBJ1-1; tentative D call: TRBD1 (6 bases). The V and J ends lost 6 bases and 5 bases respectively, with 22 bases between them. Germline-derived CDR1 and CDR2 are MNHEY and SMNVEV (reference sequence). The CDR3 runs to 16 residues. The CDR3 region has the DNA TGTGCCAGCAGATCCCTGGGGGGCAGGCGGGGGACTGAAGCTTTCTTT. It is translated as CASRSLGGRRGTEAFF.

The CDR3 region is CASSPRGLAGDNEQFF. Written as DNA, the CDR3 is TGTGCCAGCTCACCTCGTGGTTTGGCAGGAGACAATGAGCAGTTCTTC. V is TRBV18 and J is TRBJ2-1; no reliable D call. This CDR3 region has 16 residues. The V end lost 3 bases, the J end lost 5 bases, and 17 bases lay between the germline ends. Germline CDR1 reads KGHSH; CDR2 reads LQKENI. Filled out from reference TRBV18 and TRBJ2-1, the complete variable domain reads NAGVMQNPRHLVRRRGQEARLRCSPMKGHSHVYWYRQLPEEGLKFMVYLQKENIIDESGMPKERFSAEFPKEGPSILRIQQVVRGDSAAYFCASSPRGLAGDNEQFFGPGTRLTVL.

This clone was recorded a few times. The chain carries TRBV6-5 and TRBJ1-4; 10 bases are shared with TRBD1. The CDR3 sequence is 13 residues long. Germline V gives CDR1 MNHEY, CDR2 SVGAGI. J gave up 8 bases and V 7 bases, and 4 bases lay outside the gene matches. CDR3 amino acids: CASMTGGGEKLFF. In DNA, the CDR3 is TGTGCCAGCATGACAGGGGGCGGAGAAAAACTGTTTTTT.

The chain is built from TRBV15 and TRBJ2-5; D remains unclear. The CDR3 has 14 amino acids. Trimming removed 5 bases from V and 2 bases from J, with 12 bases in between. Germline lookup yields CDR1 LNHNV and CDR2 YYDKDF (reference sequence). This CDR3 reads CATSFGSPQETQYF. In DNA form, the CDR3 reads TGTGCCACCAGCTTCGGGTCTCCTCAAGAGACCCAGTACTTC.

This clone appeared a few times. V is TRBV7-3 and J is TRBJ1-3; D remains ambiguous. Germline loops: CDR1 SGHTA, CDR2 FQGTGA. This CDR3 region has 17 residues. With 1 base removed from V and 2 bases from J, the gap between germline ends came to 15 bases. CDR3 in DNA: TGTGCCAGCAGCTTAATTCCAGGTGTCGCGGCTGGAAACACCATATATTTT. It encodes CASSLIPGVAAGNTIYF.

A few counts support this clone. This chain uses TRBV11-1 with TRBJ2-4; weak D call: TRBD1 (6 bases). Germline CDR1 and CDR2: SGHAT and FQDESV (reference sequence). Trimming left V 5 bases short and J 8 bases short, with 13 bases between. The CDR3 consists of 13 residues. CDR3 DNA sequence: TGTGCCAGCAGCCATGGACAGTTGGACATTCAGTACTTC. It specifies CASSHGQLDIQYF.

In the case of this clone: Its ends do not fully match the called genes, so a read error is possible. The CDR3 loop reads CASSYGTLSGGTLKF. CDR3 DNA: TGTGCCAGCAGTTACGGGACACTAAGCGGTGGAACGCTAAAGTTC. V and J are TRBV6-5 and TRBJ2-7; TRBD1 might be the D (6 bases). The CDR3 spans 15 residues. The germline V gene has CDR1 MNHEY and CDR2 SVGAGI.

There are a few counts of this clone. Written as DNA, the CDR3 is TGTGCCAGCAGCCTTAGAAACAATGAGCAGTTCTTC. Amino acids: CASSLRNNEQFF. The chain is built from TRBV7-2 and TRBJ2-1, with D unresolved. This CDR3 has 12 amino acids. CDR1 and CDR2 from the germline V gene are SGHTA and FQGNSA. The ends were cut back, 5 bases at V and 5 bases at J, with 7 bases in the middle.

The rearrangement joins TRBV15 to TRBJ1-2; D unclear. Germline values: CDR1 LNHNV, CDR2 YYDKDF (reference sequence). V lost 0 bases to trimming and J lost 0 bases, with 11 bases between them. There are 16 residues in the CDR3. Written as DNA, the CDR3 is TGTGCCACCAGCAGAGATTGGGCTTCAGCTAACTATGGCTACACCTTC. This sequence encodes CATSRDWASANYGYTF. Using reference TRBV15 and TRBJ1-2 for the parts outside the CDR3, the full variable domain is DAMVIQNPRYQVTQFGKPVTLSCSQTLNHNVMYWYQQKSSQAPKLLFHYYDKDFNNEADTPDNFQSRRPNTSFCFLDIRSPGLGDTAMYLCATSRDWASANYGYTFGSGTRLTVV.

This clone has more than one count but fewer than ten. The chain employs TRBV28 and TRBJ2-4, with 7 bases matching TRBD2. CDR1 is MDHEN, CDR2 SYDVKM, per germline. The V gene end was trimmed by 5 bases and the J gene end by 13 bases; junction bases not matched to a gene: 11. The CDR3 consists of 13 residues. CDR3 amino acids: CASSPLGGSGQYF. Written as DNA, the CDR3 is TGTGCCAGCAGTCCCCTGGGCGGGAGTGGGCAGTACTTC.

In its sample, this clone was seen a few times. The J gene is TRBJ2-3, the V gene TRBV11-2, with 8 bases fitting TRBD2. The V gene end was trimmed by 4 bases and the J gene end by 7 bases; junction bases not matched to a gene: 7. CDR1 is SGHAT and CDR2 is FQNNGV in the germline V gene. This CDR3 region has 14 residues. CDR3 sequence reads: CASSYSGDGYTQYF. CDR3 bases: TGTGCCAGCAGCTATAGCGGGGACGGGTATACGCAGTATTTT.

About this clone itself: An end of the junction does not agree with germline; a read error may underlie this. This chain joins TRBV4-2 and TRBJ2-5; TRBD2 matches at 8 bases. The CDR3 consists of 13 residues. Looked up from germline, CDR1 is LGHNA and CDR2 is YNFKEQ. CDR3 coding DNA: TGTGCCAGCAGCCAAGATTGGGGGACTAGGTCCCACTTC. Its protein product is CASSQDWGTRSHF.

The table lists this clone with a few counts. This sequence joins TRBV7-2 and TRBJ1-2; 7 bases map to TRBD1. The CDR3 spans 15 residues. The V gene end was trimmed by 6 bases and the J gene end by 4 bases; junction bases not matched to a gene: 11. The germline V gene encodes CDR1 SGHTA and CDR2 FQGNSA. Written as DNA, the CDR3 is TGTGCCAGCAGAAGAGACAGGGTCTCTTTCTATGGCTACACCTTC. This codes for CASRRDRVSFYGYTF.

The chain has TRBV10-3 and TRBJ2-1; 13 bases agree with TRBD2. Trimming took 4 bases from V and 5 from J; bases not matched to a gene: 5. The CDR3 extends over 16 amino acids. Germline CDR1 ENHRY, CDR2 SYGVKD. This CDR3 reads CAISAGTSGTHNEQFF. CDR3 in DNA: TGTGCCATCAGTGCCGGGACTAGCGGGACCCACAATGAGCAGTTCTTC.

This clone has more than one count but fewer than ten. The chain combines TRBV7-2 with TRBJ1-2; D remains unclear. The CDR3 spans 13 residues. CDR1 and CDR2 from the germline V gene are SGHTA and FQGNSA. V shed 3 bases and J shed 8 bases, with 13 bases lying between them. DNA of the CDR3: TGTGCCAGCAGCTTCGATTGGACGAGCGGCTACACCTTC. Amino acids: CASSFDWTSGYTF.

The chain joins TRBV19 to TRBJ1-1; possible D gene TRBD1, 6 bases. The germline CDR1 and CDR2 sequences are LNHDA and SQIVND (reference sequence). The V and J ends lost 8 bases and 1 base respectively, with 11 bases between them. The CDR3 loop spans 13 amino acids. The CDR3 reads CASYRDGNTEAFF. The CDR3 DNA reads as TGTGCCAGTTACAGGGACGGGAACACTGAAGCTTTCTTT.

This clone was seen a few times. The genes are TRBV25-1 and TRBJ2-2; D may be TRBD2 (5 bases). Germline assignment: CDR1 MGHDK and CDR2 SYGVNS. V was shortened by 3 bases and J by 4 bases, with 18 bases between the two germline ends. CDR3 length: 17 amino acids. The CDR3 loop is CASSDTVTGEITGELFF. CDR3 nucleotides: TGTGCCAGCAGTGATACCGTTACCGGGGAGATCACCGGGGAGCTGTTTTTT.

The table lists this clone with a few counts. This rearrangement joins TRBV2 to TRBJ2-5, with 7 nucleotides matching TRBD1. The CDR3 consists of 12 residues. Trimming took 8 bases from V and 5 from J; bases not matched to a gene: 5. CDR1 and CDR2 (germline): SNHLY, FYNNEI. This CDR3 is CASGDRGETQYF. Written as DNA, the CDR3 is TGTGCCAGCGGGGACAGAGGGGAGACCCAGTACTTC.

This clone was counted between two and nine times. This rearrangement joins TRBV25-1 to TRBJ2-3; D is ambiguous. Looked up from germline, CDR1 is MGHDK and CDR2 is SYGVNS. The V gene lost 5 bases and the J gene lost 10 bases, with 13 bases spanning the gap. This CDR3 is 12 amino acids long. Here the CDR3 reads CASSHPGRSQYF. CDR3 coding DNA: TGTGCCAGCAGTCACCCGGGCCGTTCGCAGTATTTT.

This clone was detected only once. The chain has TRBV18 and TRBJ2-7; tentatively, D is TRBD2 (5 bases). CDR3 length: 13 amino acids. The germline CDR1 and CDR2 sequences are KGHSH and LQKENI. V lost 2 bases to trimming and J lost 4 bases, with 9 bases between them. The CDR3 spells CASSPYEGYEQYF. For the CDR3, the DNA is TGTGCCAGCTCACCATACGAGGGTTACGAGCAGTACTTC.

This rearrangement joins TRBV11-3 to TRBJ2-3, with D perhaps given as TRBD1 or TRBD2 (5 bases each). V was shortened by 5 bases and J by 0 bases, with 15 bases between the two germline ends. Germline CDR1 and CDR2: SGHNT and YENEEA. CDR3 length equals 16 residues. CDR3 residues: CASSRSSGASTDTQYF. CDR3 in DNA: TGTGCCAGCAGCCGATCGTCCGGGGCTAGCACAGATACGCAGTATTTT.

This clone came up a few times. The genes are TRBV7-2 and TRBJ1-4; TRBD1 is a possible D gene (5 bases). V was trimmed by 2 bases and J by 8 bases, leaving 9 bases between them. This CDR3 is 13 amino acids long. Germline assignment: CDR1 SGHTA and CDR2 FQGNSA. The CDR3 coding sequence is TGTGCCAGCAGCTTATTCAGGGAGGAAAAACTGTTTTTT. Amino acid sequence: CASSLFREEKLFF.

V and J are TRBV28 and TRBJ2-1; 10 bases line up with TRBD1. V was clipped by 5 bases and J by 6 bases; unmatched bases: 7. Germline V gene lookup returns CDR1 MDHEN and CDR2 SYDVKM. The CDR3 has 15 amino acids. This chain's CDR3 is CASSNAGTGANEQFF. In DNA form, the CDR3 reads TGTGCCAGCAGTAATGCCGGGACAGGGGCCAATGAGCAGTTCTTC.